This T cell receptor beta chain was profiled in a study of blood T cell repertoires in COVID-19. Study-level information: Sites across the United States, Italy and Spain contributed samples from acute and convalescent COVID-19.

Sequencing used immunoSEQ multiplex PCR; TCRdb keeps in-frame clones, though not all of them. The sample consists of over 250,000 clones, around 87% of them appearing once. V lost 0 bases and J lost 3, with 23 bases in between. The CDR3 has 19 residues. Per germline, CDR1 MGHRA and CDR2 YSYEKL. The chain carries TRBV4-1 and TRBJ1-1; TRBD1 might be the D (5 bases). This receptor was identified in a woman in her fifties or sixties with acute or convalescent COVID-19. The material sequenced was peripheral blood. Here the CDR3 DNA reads TGCGCCAGCAGCCAAGATCGAGAGGGGATTTTATCGGGGGACACTGAAGCTTTCTTT. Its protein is CASSQDREGILSGDTEAFF.